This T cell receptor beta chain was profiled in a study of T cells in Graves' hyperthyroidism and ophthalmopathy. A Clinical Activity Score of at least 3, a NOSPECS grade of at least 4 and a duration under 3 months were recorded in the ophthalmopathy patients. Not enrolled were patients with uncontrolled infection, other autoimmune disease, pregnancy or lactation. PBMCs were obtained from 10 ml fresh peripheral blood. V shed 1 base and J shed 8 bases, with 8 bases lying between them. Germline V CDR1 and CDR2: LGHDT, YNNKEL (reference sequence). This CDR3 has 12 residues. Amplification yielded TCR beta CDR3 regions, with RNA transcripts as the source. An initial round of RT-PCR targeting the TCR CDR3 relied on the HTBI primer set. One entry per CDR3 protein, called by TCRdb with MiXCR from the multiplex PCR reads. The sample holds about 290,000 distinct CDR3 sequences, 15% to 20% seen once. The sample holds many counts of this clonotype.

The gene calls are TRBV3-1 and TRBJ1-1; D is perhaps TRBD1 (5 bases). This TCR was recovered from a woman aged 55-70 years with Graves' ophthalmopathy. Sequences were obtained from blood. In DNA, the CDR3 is TGTGCCAGCAGCCAAGGGACACCCGAAGCTTTCTTT. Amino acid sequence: CASSQGTPEAFF.